The 14 T cell receptor beta chains below were found in one sample sequenced in a study of T-cell reconstitution after alpha-beta-depleted transplantation in children. Unique molecular identifiers were built into the TCRbeta library. TCRdb itself ran the PCR reads through MiXCR, one entry per CDR3 protein. The sample yields 70,000 to 95,000 distinct CDR3 sequences, roughly 20% seen once. The sample here was PBMCs, mostly from graft donor cells, taken 360 days after TCRalphabeta/CD19-depleted stem cell transplant. Receptor source: a male patient aged 2-9 years who had a stem cell transplant for acute lymphoblastic leukemia, so the T cells may come from the graft donor.

The CDR3 DNA follows: TGTGCCAGTAATCCAGGTGGAAACACCATATATTTT. Protein product: CASNPGGNTIYF. The genes are TRBV19 and TRBJ1-3; no reliable D call. Per the germline V gene, CDR1 is LNHDA and CDR2 is SQIVND (reference sequence). The CDR3 extends over 12 amino acids. Trimming shortened V by 7 bases and J by 3 bases, and 7 bases separated the two germline ends.

The chain employs TRBV7-9 and TRBJ2-5; D is possibly TRBD1 (6 bases). Germline loops: CDR1 SEHNR, CDR2 FQNEAQ (reference sequence). V was pared by 2 bases and J by 5 bases, with 12 bases between. This CDR3 comprises 14 residues. For the CDR3, the DNA is TGTGCCAGCAGCTTACCGCCCAGGGGTGAGACCCAGTACTTC. Residues: CASSLPPRGETQYF.

This clonotype came up a few times. The V call is TRBV12-2, the J call TRBJ2-7. TRBV12-2 is a known pseudogene. The CDR3 contains 16 residues. DNA for the CDR3: TGTGCAAGTCGCTTATACGGGGTCGGCGGAGTCTACGAGCAGTACTTC. As protein: CASRLYGVGGVYEQYF.

This clonotype was counted only a few times. V usage is TRBV5-1 and J usage is TRBJ1-2; 7 positions match TRBD1. J was trimmed by 2 bases and V by 5 bases; bases with no gene match: 3. Germline V lookup: CDR1 SGHRS, CDR2 YFSETQ. The CDR3 spans 13 residues. The chain's CDR3 is CASSWTGNYGYTF. The CDR3 DNA sequence: TGCGCCAGCAGTTGGACAGGAAACTATGGCTACACCTTC.

This clonotype was seen a handful of times. The rearrangement uses TRBV3-1 and TRBJ2-7, with 8 bases aligning to TRBD1. Germline-derived CDR1 and CDR2 are LGHDT and YNNKEL (reference sequence). Losses at the gene ends were 0 bases for V and 3 bases for J; bases not matched to a gene: 7. This CDR3 spans 16 amino acids. This CDR3 reads CASSQESGQVLYEQYF. As DNA, the CDR3 is TGTGCCAGCAGCCAAGAGTCGGGACAGGTCCTCTACGAGCAGTACTTC.

This clonotype appeared a few times. The CDR3 DNA reads TGTGCCAGCAGTTACAACGGGTGGGATTCGATCAATGAGCAGTTCTTC. It yields the protein CASSYNGWDSINEQFF. This sequence joins TRBV6-2 or TRBV6-3 and TRBJ2-1; no clear D. Germline V lookup: CDR1 MNHEY, CDR2 SVGEGT. The V end was cut by 2 bases, the J end by 6 bases, with 17 bases between. The CDR3 spans 16 residues.

The chain joins TRBV19 to TRBJ1-2; TRBD1 is a possible D gene (5 bases). The CDR3 runs to 14 residues. V was clipped by 8 bases and J by 3 bases, with 16 bases between them. Germline CDR1 LNHDA, CDR2 SQIVND (reference sequence). CDR3 nucleotide sequence: TGTGCCAGTTCCCAGGGAACGTTAGACTATGGCTACACCTTC. Translating gives CASSQGTLDYGYTF.

This clonotype was counted between two and nine times. This chain uses TRBV6-1 with TRBJ1-1; D not certain. Trimming shortened V by 5 bases and J by 3 bases, and 10 bases separated the two germline ends. This CDR3 is built from 13 residues. Germline V CDR1 and CDR2: MNHNS, SASEGT. CDR3 sequence reads: CASSRRRDTEAFF. In DNA form, the CDR3 reads TGTGCCAGCAGTCGTAGACGGGACACTGAAGCTTTCTTT.

This clonotype came up a few times. This chain connects TRBV28 to TRBJ2-1; 7 bases agree with TRBD1. This CDR3 is built from 14 residues. Germline V lookup: CDR1 MDHEN, CDR2 SYDVKM. The V segment lost 5 bases and the J segment 6 bases; nucleotides outside the gene matches: 7. CDR3 residues: CASSIRQGINEQFF. Written as DNA, the CDR3 is TGTGCCAGCAGTATAAGACAGGGTATCAATGAGCAGTTCTTC.

V and J are TRBV20-1 and TRBJ2-7; D is unclear. The V and J ends lost 5 bases and 7 bases respectively, with 21 bases between them. Looked up from germline, CDR1 is DFQATT and CDR2 is SNEGSKA (reference sequence). The CDR3 runs 14 residues. The CDR3 sequence: CSASTPGLVYEQYF. The CDR3 region has the DNA TGCAGTGCTTCCACCCCGGGCCTCGTTTATGAGCAGTACTTC.

This chain connects TRBV5-1 to TRBJ2-3; 9 bases are shared with TRBD2. Per germline, CDR1 SGHRS and CDR2 YFSETQ. J gave up 2 bases and V 1 base, and 8 bases lay outside the gene matches. This CDR3 comprises 17 residues. CDR3 nucleotides: TGCGCCAGCAGCTTGAAGAGTAGCGGGAGTTACACAGATACGCAGTATTTT. Encoded protein: CASSLKSSGSYTDTQYF.

This clonotype has a handful of counts. J is TRBJ2-7 and V is TRBV11-2; D is unclear. Germline loops: CDR1 SGHAT, CDR2 FQNNGV. V lost 3 bases, J lost 2 bases, and 8 bases lay in between. The CDR3 is made up of 13 amino acids. In DNA form, the CDR3 reads TGTGCCAGCAGCTTTAGGGTGGCCTACGAGCAGTACTTC. Translating it yields CASSFRVAYEQYF. The full variable domain, its missing parts supplied by reference TRBV11-2 and TRBJ2-7, is EAGVAQSPRYKIIEKRQSVAFWCNPISGHATLYWYQQILGQGPKLLIQFQNNGVVDDSQLPKDRFSAERLKGVDSTLKIQPAKLEDSAVYLCASSFRVAYEQYFGPGTRLTVT.

The chain recombines TRBV15 with TRBJ2-4; TRBD2 aligns across 13 bases. Germline values: CDR1 LNHNV, CDR2 YYDKDF (reference sequence). The CDR3 is 18 amino acids. After removal of 3 bases from V and 3 bases from J, the junction contained 8 bases not matched to a gene. CDR3 loop: CATSSPKRLAGGKNIQYF. CDR3 bases: TGTGCCACCAGCAGCCCAAAAAGACTAGCGGGAGGCAAAAACATTCAGTACTTC.

This clonotype was seen repeatedly, ten times or more. The chain carries TRBV5-1 and TRBJ2-1, with 8 bases matching TRBD2. J lost 0 bases, V lost 3 bases, and 2 bases had no gene match. The V gene's germline CDR1 is SGHRS and CDR2 YFSETQ. CDR3 length equals 15 residues. The CDR3 region is CASSYSGASYNEQFF. CDR3 DNA sequence: TGCGCCAGCAGCTATAGCGGGGCCTCCTACAATGAGCAGTTCTTC.